A selection of T cell receptor beta chains follows, all from one sample in a study of blood T cell repertoires in COVID-19. Clones were read by immunoSEQ multiplex PCR, and TCRdb kept only the in-frame ones, dropping some. The top ten hold around 8% of the sample, which has approximately 110,000 clones, 65% to 90% seen once. Source material: peripheral blood. These receptors were taken from a woman of 80 years or more with active or convalescent COVID-19. Both conserved end residues are part of each CDR3. D genes are given only for firm matches. Not all rows give a size; the values are once, few, many and, for expanded clones, a class.

d_gene,v_gene,len,abundance,j_gene,CDR3aa,CDR3nt
.,TRBV6-5,16,.,TRBJ1-1,CASSYGRGHKHTEAFF,TGTGCCAGCAGTTACGGCAGGGGACACAAGCACACTGAAGCTTTCTTT
.,TRBV2,12,.,TRBJ1-2,CASSSDRGGYTF,TGTGCCAGCAGTAGCGACAGAGGTGGCTACACCTTC
TRBD2,TRBV10-3,15,.,TRBJ2-7,CAISERLAGSYEQYF,TGTGCCATCAGTGAAAGACTAGCGGGAAGCTACGAGCAGTACTTC
TRBD1,TRBV2,17,few,TRBJ1-1,CASSRGQGLRHRLVAFF,TGTGCCAGCAGCCGCGGACAGGGGTTGAGGCATCGACTTGTAGCTTTCTTT
TRBD1,TRBV28,13,.,TRBJ1-1,CASSQTGHTEAFF,TGTGCCAGCAGTCAGACAGGGCACACTGAAGCTTTCTTT
TRBD1,TRBV7-2,15,.,TRBJ1-2,CASSINRGGSYGYTF,TGTGCCAGCAGCATCAACAGGGGGGGGTCCTATGGCTACACCTTC
.,TRBV11-2,14,.,TRBJ2-5,CASSIGTLQETQYF,TGTGCCAGCAGCATCGGGACTCTGCAAGAGACCCAGTACTTC
.,TRBV5-4,15,.,TRBJ2-2,CASSPAGLNTGELFF,TGTGCCAGCAGCCCCGCAGGGTTAAACACCGGGGAGCTGTTTTTT
.,TRBV5-5,16,.,TRBJ1-4,CASSQPSGGLNEKLFF,TGTGCCAGCAGCCAACCCAGCGGGGGCCTTAATGAAAAACTGTTTTTT
.,TRBV30,17,.,TRBJ1-5,CAWSAKRGGPSNQPQHF,TGTGCCTGGAGTGCCAAACGGGGTGGTCCCAGCAATCAGCCCCAGCATTTT
TRBD2,TRBV9,16,.,TRBJ2-3,CASSLGVGLHTDTQYF,TGTGCCAGCAGCTTGGGGGTGGGACTACACACAGATACGCAGTATTTT
TRBD1,TRBV6-5,15,.,TRBJ2-7,CASSSPDRAYYEQYF,TGTGCCAGCAGTTCCCCGGACAGGGCCTATTACGAGCAGTACTTC
TRBD2,TRBV5-4,16,.,TRBJ2-3,CASSSSGSMSTDTQYF,TGTGCCAGCAGCTCTAGCGGGAGTATGAGCACAGATACGCAGTATTTT
TRBD2,TRBV5-1,13,.,TRBJ2-3,CASSGLVTDTQYF,TGCGCCAGCAGCGGACTAGTGACAGATACGCAGTATTTT
.,TRBV19,17,.,TRBJ2-2,CASSFLPGLKITGELFF,TGTGCCAGTAGTTTTCTACCGGGACTGAAAATCACCGGGGAGCTGTTTTTT
TRBD1,TRBV7-3,16,.,TRBJ2-3,CASSLIGQGHTDTQYF,TGTGCCAGCAGCTTAATAGGACAGGGACACACAGATACGCAGTATTTT
.,TRBV18,15,.,TRBJ1-6,CASSPDSGARVPLHF,TGTGCCAGCTCACCCGACAGTGGAGCTCGAGTACCCCTCCACTTT
.,TRBV10-3,16,.,TRBJ2-2,CAISLRGRGDTGELFF,TGTGCCATCAGCCTCCGGGGCAGGGGGGACACCGGGGAGCTGTTTTTT
.,TRBV5-1,14,.,TRBJ1-2,CASSLAGTDYGYTF,TGCGCCAGCAGCTTGGCCGGGACTGACTATGGCTACACCTTC
TRBD2,TRBV9,18,.,TRBJ2-1,CASGLGTSGRSSYNEQFF,TGTGCCAGCGGTTTGGGGACTAGCGGAAGGAGCTCCTACAATGAGCAGTTCTTC
.,TRBV6-4,18,.,TRBJ2-7,CASSNEQGQGCLTYEQYF,TGTGCCAGCAGCAACGAGCAGGGGCAGGGCTGTTTAACCTACGAGCAGTACTTC
TRBD1,TRBV5-4,15,once,TRBJ2-7,CASSSPGQGTYEQYF,TGTGCCAGCAGCTCTCCGGGACAGGGAACCTACGAGCAGTACTTC
TRBD2,TRBV5-1,14,.,TRBJ2-5,CASSGGRGGETQYF,TGCGCCAGCAGCGGGGGCCGGGGGGGAGAGACCCAGTACTTC
.,TRBV5-1,15,.,TRBJ1-2,CASSLAPGGNYGYTF,TGCGCCAGCAGCTTGGCTCCCGGAGGCAACTATGGCTACACCTTC
TRBD1,TRBV6-5,13,.,TRBJ1-2,CASSRQGIGGYTF,TGTGCCAGCAGTCGACAGGGTATAGGTGGCTACACCTTC
.,TRBV18,13,.,TRBJ2-5,CASSPKSLETQYF,TGTGCCAGCTCACCCAAGAGTTTAGAGACCCAGTACTTC
TRBD1,TRBV5-1,14,once,TRBJ2-5,CASSSGRGRETQYF,TGCGCCAGCAGCTCTGGCAGGGGGCGCGAGACCCAGTACTTC
TRBD2,TRBV29-1,16,.,TRBJ2-2,CSVELAGAFNTGELFF,TGCAGCGTTGAACTAGCGGGAGCATTTAACACCGGGGAGCTGTTTTTT
TRBD2,TRBV5-1,16,.,TRBJ2-2,CASSVLAGSDTGELFF,TGCGCCAGCAGCGTTCTAGCGGGAAGTGACACCGGGGAGCTGTTTTTT
.,TRBV7-8,14,.,TRBJ1-2,CASSLGGRFDGYTF,TGTGCCAGCAGCCTCGGGGGGAGGTTCGATGGCTACACCTTC
TRBD1,TRBV19,15,.,TRBJ1-4,CASTAGTGTNEKLFF,TGTGCCAGTACCGCCGGGACAGGGACTAATGAAAAACTGTTTTTT
.,TRBV6-5,12,.,TRBJ2-7,CASRGGAYEQYF,TGTGCCAGCAGGGGAGGCGCCTACGAGCAGTACTTC
.,TRBV2,11,.,TRBJ1-1,CASSRTYGAFF,TGTGCCAGCAGTCGAACCTACGGGGCTTTCTTT
TRBD1,TRBV18,16,.,TRBJ1-5,CASSPDRGYSNQPQHF,TGTGCCAGCTCACCCGACAGGGGTTATAGCAATCAGCCCCAGCATTTT
.,TRBV3-1/TRBV3-2,16,.,TRBJ1-1,CASSPWEGSGNTEAFF,TGTGCCAGCAGCCCGTGGGAGGGATCGGGGAACACTGAAGCTTTCTTT
.,TRBV18,14,.,TRBJ2-2,CASSPLKNTGELFF,TGTGCCAGCTCACCTTTAAAAAACACCGGGGAGCTGTTTTTT
.,TRBV6-4,13,.,TRBJ2-7,CASSKEASYEQYF,TGTGCCAGCAGTAAAGAGGCCTCCTACGAGCAGTACTTC
.,TRBV2,15,.,TRBJ1-2,CASSGGAPGGYGYTF,TGTGCCAGCAGTGGGGGGGCCCCGGGGGGCTATGGCTACACCTTC
TRBD1,TRBV6-6,16,.,TRBJ1-2,CASSYPRTGGNYGYTF,TGTGCCAGCAGTTACCCCCGGACAGGGGGGAACTATGGCTACACCTTC
TRBD2,TRBV27,17,.,TRBJ2-1,CASSLLAGEPLYNEQFF,TGTGCCAGCAGTTTACTAGCGGGAGAGCCCCTCTACAATGAGCAGTTCTTC
.,TRBV30,14,.,TRBJ1-5,CAWSFWGNNQPQHF,TGTGCCTGGAGTTTTTGGGGCAACAATCAGCCCCAGCATTTT
.,TRBV27,12,.,TRBJ2-1,CASSFRVGEQFF,TGTGCCAGCAGTTTCAGGGTAGGAGAGCAGTTCTTC